The clone carrying this T cell receptor (beta chain) was recorded once. The antigen is undetermined. They ran version v3.0 of the immunoSEQ assay at survey level. Produced via immunoSEQ multiplex PCR; TCRdb's table is partial and in-frame only. The sample lists tens of thousands of clones; more than 75% were seen once. The data were obtained in a study of long-term antiretroviral therapy in people with HIV. Study-wide findings and caveats: Once patients were on ART, diversity went higher but still fell short of transplant donor controls.

J lost 3 bases, V lost 6 bases, and 5 bases had no gene match. The germline CDR1 and CDR2 sequences are KGHSH and LQKENI. This CDR3 is built from 15 residues. Treatment for all HIV-infected participants took place in the United States. This chain links TRBV18 with TRBJ2-6, with 7 bases fitting TRBD2. Sample: unsorted PBMCs, taken 4.7 to 5 years after starting antiretroviral therapy. The receptor was isolated from a man in his forties or fifties with HIV. The CDR3 DNA reads as TGTGCCAGCTCTTCGGGGGGATATGGGGCCAACGTCCTGACTTTC. Translation gives CASSSGGYGANVLTF.